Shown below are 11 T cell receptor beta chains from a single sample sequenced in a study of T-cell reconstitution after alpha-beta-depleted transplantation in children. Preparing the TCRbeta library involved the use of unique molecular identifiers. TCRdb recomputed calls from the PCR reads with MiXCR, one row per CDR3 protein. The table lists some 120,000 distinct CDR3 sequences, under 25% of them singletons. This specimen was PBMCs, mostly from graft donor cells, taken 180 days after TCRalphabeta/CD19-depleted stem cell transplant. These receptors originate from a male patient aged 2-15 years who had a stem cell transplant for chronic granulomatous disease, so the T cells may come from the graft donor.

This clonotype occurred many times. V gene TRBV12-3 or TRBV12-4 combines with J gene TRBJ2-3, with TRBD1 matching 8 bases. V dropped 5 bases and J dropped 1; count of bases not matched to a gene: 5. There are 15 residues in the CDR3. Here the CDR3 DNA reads TGTGCCAGCAGTGACAGGGGTTTGGGCACAGATACGCAGTATTTT. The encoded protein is CASSDRGLGTDTQYF.

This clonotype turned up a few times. The CDR3 spells CASSQIALILNNEQFF. CDR3 DNA sequence: TGTGCCAGCAGCCAAATAGCACTTATTCTAAACAATGAGCAGTTCTTC. The rearrangement links TRBV16 to TRBJ2-1; D is undetermined. CDR1 and CDR2 (germline): KGHSY, FQNENV. The CDR3 runs to 16 residues. Trimming removed 2 bases from V and 5 bases from J, with 16 bases in between. Full variable domain (missing parts from reference TRBV16 and TRBJ2-1): GEEVAQTPKHLVRGEGQKAKLYCAPIKGHSYVFWYQQVLKNEFKFLISFQNENVFDETGMPKERFSAKCLPNSPCSLEIQATKLEDSAVYFCASSQIALILNNEQFFGPGTRLTVL.

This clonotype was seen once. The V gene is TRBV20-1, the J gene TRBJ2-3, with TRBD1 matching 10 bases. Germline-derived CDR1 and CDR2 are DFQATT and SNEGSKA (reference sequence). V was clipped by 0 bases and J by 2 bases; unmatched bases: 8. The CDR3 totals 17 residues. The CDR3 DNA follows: TGCAGTGCTAGAGAACCGCCCGGGACAGGGGCCACAGATACGCAGTATTTT. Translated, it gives CSAREPPGTGATDTQYF.

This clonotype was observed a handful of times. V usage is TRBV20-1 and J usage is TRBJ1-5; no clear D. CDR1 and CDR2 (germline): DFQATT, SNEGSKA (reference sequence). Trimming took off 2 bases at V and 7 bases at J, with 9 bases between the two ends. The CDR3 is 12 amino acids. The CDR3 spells CSARNQEQPQHF. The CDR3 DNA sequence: TGCAGTGCTAGAAATCAGGAACAGCCCCAGCATTTT.

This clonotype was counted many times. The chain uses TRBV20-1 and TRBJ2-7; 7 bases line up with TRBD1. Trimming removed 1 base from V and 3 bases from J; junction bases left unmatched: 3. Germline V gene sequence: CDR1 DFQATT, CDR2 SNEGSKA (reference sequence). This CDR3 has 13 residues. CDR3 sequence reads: CSARADRDYEQYF. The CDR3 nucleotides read TGCAGTGCTAGAGCTGACAGGGACTACGAGCAGTACTTC.

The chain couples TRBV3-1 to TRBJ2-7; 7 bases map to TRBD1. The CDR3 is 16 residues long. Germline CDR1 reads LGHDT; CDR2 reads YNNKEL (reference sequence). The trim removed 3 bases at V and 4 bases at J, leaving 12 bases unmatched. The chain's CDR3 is CASSHWGTDPSYEQYF. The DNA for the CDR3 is TGTGCCAGCAGCCACTGGGGGACAGACCCATCATACGAGCAGTACTTC.

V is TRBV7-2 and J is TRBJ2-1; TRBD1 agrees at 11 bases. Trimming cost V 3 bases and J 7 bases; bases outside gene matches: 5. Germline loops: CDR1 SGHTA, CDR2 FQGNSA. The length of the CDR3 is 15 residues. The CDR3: CASSFSDRGLNEQFF. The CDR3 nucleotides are TGTGCCAGCAGCTTCTCGGACAGGGGGCTTAATGAGCAGTTCTTC.

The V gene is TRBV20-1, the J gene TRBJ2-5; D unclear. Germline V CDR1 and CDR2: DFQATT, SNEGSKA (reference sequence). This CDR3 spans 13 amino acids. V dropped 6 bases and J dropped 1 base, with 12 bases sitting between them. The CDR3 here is CSAIIFSQETQYF. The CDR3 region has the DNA TGCAGTGCCATAATCTTTTCCCAAGAGACCCAGTACTTC.

CDR3 protein: CASSWRSGRGELFF. The CDR3 DNA follows: TGTGCCAGCAGCTGGAGGAGCGGGCGCGGGGAGCTGTTTTTT. This sequence joins TRBV7-8 and TRBJ2-2, with D perhaps matching TRBD2 (6 bases). This CDR3 is built from 14 residues. Trimming removed 4 bases at V and 7 bases at J, with 13 bases between. Germline values: CDR1 SGHVS, CDR2 FQNEAQ.

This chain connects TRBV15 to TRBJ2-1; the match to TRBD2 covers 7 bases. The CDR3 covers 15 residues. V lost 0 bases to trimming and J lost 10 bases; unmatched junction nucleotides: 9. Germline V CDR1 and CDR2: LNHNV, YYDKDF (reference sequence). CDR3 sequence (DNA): TGTGCCACCAGCAGAGATCGTTCCAGCGGGGAAGAGCAGTTCTTC. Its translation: CATSRDRSSGEEQFF.

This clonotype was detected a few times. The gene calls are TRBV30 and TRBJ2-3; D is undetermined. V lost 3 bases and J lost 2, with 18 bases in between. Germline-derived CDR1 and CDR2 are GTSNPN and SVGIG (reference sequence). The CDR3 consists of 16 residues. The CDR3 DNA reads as TGTGCCTGGAGCTTTAGTGAGCAACACCCCACAGATACGCAGTATTTT. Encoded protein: CAWSFSEQHPTDTQYF. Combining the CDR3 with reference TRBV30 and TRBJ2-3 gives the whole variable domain SQTIHQWPATLVQPVGSPLSLECTVEGTSNPNLYWYRQAAGRGLQLLFYSVGIGQISSEVPQNLSASRPQDRQFILSSKKLLLSDSGFYLCAWSFSEQHPTDTQYFGPGTRLTVL.